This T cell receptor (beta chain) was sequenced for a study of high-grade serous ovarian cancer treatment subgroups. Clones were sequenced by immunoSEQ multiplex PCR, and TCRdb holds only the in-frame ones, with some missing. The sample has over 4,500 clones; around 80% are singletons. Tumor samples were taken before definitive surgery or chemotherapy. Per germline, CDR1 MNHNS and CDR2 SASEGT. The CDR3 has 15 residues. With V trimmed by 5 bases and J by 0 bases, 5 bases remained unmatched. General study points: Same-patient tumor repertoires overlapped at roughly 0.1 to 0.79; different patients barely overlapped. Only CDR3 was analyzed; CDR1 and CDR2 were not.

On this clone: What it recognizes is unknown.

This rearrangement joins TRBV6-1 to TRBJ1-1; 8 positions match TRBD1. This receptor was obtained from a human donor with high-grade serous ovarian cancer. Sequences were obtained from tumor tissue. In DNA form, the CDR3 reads TGTGCCAGCAGTTGGAGACAGGGGATGAACACTGAAGCTTTCTTT. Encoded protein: CASSWRQGMNTEAFF.